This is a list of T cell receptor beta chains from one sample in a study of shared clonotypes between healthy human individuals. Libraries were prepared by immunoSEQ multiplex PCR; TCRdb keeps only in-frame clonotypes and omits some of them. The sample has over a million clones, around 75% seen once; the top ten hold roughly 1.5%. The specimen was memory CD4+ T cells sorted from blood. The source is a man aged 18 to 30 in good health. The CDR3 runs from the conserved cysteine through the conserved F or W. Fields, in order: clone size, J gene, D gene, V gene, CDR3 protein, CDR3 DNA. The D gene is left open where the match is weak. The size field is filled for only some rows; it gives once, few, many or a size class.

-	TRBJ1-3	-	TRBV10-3	CAISESAGISGNTIYF	TGTGCCATCAGTGAGTCGGCCGGAATCTCTGGAAACACCATATATTTT
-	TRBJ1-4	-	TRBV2	CASSEQGRINEKLFF	TGTGCCAGCAGTGAACAGGGCAGAATAAATGAAAAACTGTTTTTT
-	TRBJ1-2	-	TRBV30	CAWSVQGTGGYTF	TGTGCCTGGAGTGTGCAGGGTACAGGAGGCTACACCTTC
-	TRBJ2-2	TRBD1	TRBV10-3	CATRTGENTGELFF	TGTGCCACAAGGACAGGGGAGAACACCGGGGAGCTGTTTTTT
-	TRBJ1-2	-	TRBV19	CASSPDRSYGYTF	TGTGCCAGTAGTCCGGACAGAAGTTATGGCTACACCTTC
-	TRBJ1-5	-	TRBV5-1	CASSPWAGGNQPQHF	TGCGCCAGCAGCCCCTGGGCGGGGGGGAATCAGCCCCAGCATTTT
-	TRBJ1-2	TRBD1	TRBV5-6	CASRPQNRGDYGYTF	TGTGCCAGCAGGCCCCAGAACAGGGGGGACTATGGCTACACCTTC
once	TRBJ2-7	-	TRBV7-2	CASSLDPGAALRREQYF	TGTGCCAGCAGCTTAGATCCGGGGGCCGCCCTGAGGAGAGAGCAGTACTTC
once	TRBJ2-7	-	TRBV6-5	CASQRTGGLIYEQYF	TGTGCCAGTCAAAGGACGGGGGGCCTCATCTACGAGCAGTACTTC
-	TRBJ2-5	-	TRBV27	CASSLVGGPEKTQYF	TGTGCCAGCAGTTTGGTGGGGGGGCCCGAGAAGACCCAGTACTTC
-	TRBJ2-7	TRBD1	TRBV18	CASSPAGQGAFEQYF	TGTGCCAGCTCACCAGCGGGACAGGGGGCATTCGAGCAGTACTTC
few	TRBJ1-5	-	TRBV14	CASSQQANQPQHF	TGTGCCAGCAGCCAACAGGCCAATCAGCCCCAGCATTTT
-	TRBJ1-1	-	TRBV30	CAWSIAGAREAFF	TGTGCCTGGAGTATTGCGGGGGCGAGAGAAGCTTTCTTT
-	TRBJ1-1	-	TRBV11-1	CASSRNGQIEAFF	TGTGCCAGCAGCCGAAACGGACAAATTGAAGCTTTCTTT
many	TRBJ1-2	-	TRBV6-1	CASSTRRAYGYTF	TGTGCCAGCAGTACACGTCGGGCCTATGGCTACACCTTC
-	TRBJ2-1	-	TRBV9	CASSGPSSEQFF	TGTGCCAGCAGCGGCCCATCAAGTGAGCAGTTCTTC
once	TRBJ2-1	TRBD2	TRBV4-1	CASSPSAGYGGAAGEQFF	TGCGCCAGCAGCCCATCGGCGGGTTACGGGGGGGCAGCTGGTGAGCAGTTCTTC
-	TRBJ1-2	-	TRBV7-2	CASSLGGRGYTF	TGTGCCAGCAGCTTAGGGGGACGGGGCTACACCTTC
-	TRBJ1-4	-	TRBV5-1	CASSPGGRDEKLFF	TGCGCCAGCAGCCCTGGGGGGCGCGATGAAAAACTGTTTTTT
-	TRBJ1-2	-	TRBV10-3	CAISFTMSDGYTF	TGTGCCATCAGTTTTACCATGAGCGATGGCTACACCTTC
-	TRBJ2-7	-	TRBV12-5	CASGLRLEGEQYF	TGTGCTAGTGGTTTGCGGCTAGAGGGCGAGCAGTACTTC
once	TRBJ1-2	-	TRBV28	CASSFPLGAGGGYTF	TGTGCCAGCAGTTTCCCCCTTGGGGCGGGGGGTGGCTACACCTTC
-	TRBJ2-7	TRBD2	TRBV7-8	CASSWSGTSGSSSEQYF	TGTGCCAGCAGCTGGTCCGGGACTAGCGGGAGCAGCAGCGAGCAGTACTTC
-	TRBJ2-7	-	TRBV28	CASNRDVSYEQYF	TGTGCCAGCAACCGCGACGTGAGCTACGAGCAGTACTTC
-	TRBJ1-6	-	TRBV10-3	CAISESGQYNSPLHF	TGTGCCATCAGTGAGTCGGGACAATATAATTCACCCCTCCACTTT
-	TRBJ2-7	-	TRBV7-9	CASSLERRSYEQYF	TGTGCCAGCAGCTTAGAGCGTAGGTCCTACGAGCAGTACTTC
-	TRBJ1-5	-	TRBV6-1	CACNGGDSNQPQHF	TGTGCCTGCAACGGGGGAGATAGCAATCAGCCCCAGCATTTT
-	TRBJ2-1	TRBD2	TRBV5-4	CASSLGGMAGGIREQFF	TGTGCCAGCAGCTTGGGGGGCATGGCGGGAGGGATCAGGGAGCAGTTCTTC
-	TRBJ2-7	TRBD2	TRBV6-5	CASSSGTRPYEQYF	TGTGCCAGCAGTTCAGGGACTAGACCCTACGAGCAGTACTTC
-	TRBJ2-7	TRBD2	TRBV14	CASSPAGSGGPHSYEQYF	TGTGCCAGCAGTCCGGCGGGTAGCGGGGGGCCCCATAGTTACGAGCAGTACTTC
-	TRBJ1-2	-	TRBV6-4	CASSIQRSNYGYTF	TGTGCCAGCAGTATCCAAAGATCTAACTATGGCTACACCTTC
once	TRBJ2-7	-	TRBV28	CASSSTRRGQYF	TGTGCCAGCAGTTCGACCCGACGTGGGCAGTACTTC
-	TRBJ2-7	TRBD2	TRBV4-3	CASSQDRAGAYEQYF	TGCGCCAGCAGCCAAGATCGAGCGGGAGCCTACGAGCAGTACTTC
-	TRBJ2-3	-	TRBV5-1	CASSLGASTIRTDTQYF	TGCGCCAGCAGCTTGGGGGCGTCGACAATCCGAACAGATACGCAGTATTTT
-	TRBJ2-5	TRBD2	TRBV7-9	CASSLGAGGETQYF	TGTGCCAGCAGCTTGGGGGCGGGAGGCGAGACCCAGTACTTC
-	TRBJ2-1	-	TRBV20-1	CSAMDYNEQFF	TGCAGTGCTATGGACTACAATGAGCAGTTCTTC
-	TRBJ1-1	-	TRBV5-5	CASSLTRGTGEAFF	TGTGCCAGCAGCTTGACCCGAGGGACTGGTGAAGCTTTCTTT
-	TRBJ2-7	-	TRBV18	CASSRADSYEQYF	TGTGCCAGCTCACGCGCGGACTCCTACGAGCAGTACTTC
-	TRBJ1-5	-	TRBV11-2	CASSSNLDQPQHF	TGTGCCAGCAGCTCCAACCTCGATCAGCCCCAGCATTTT
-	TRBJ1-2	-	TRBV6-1	CASSDGYLGNYGYTF	TGTGCCAGCAGTGATGGATATCTGGGAAACTATGGCTACACCTTC
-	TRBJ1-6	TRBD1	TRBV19	CASSSGQESSPLHF	TGTGCCAGTAGTTCGGGACAGGAAAGTTCACCCCTCCACTTT
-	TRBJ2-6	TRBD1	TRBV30	CAWTGDRSFSSGANVLTF	TGTGCCTGGACCGGGGACAGGTCTTTCAGCTCTGGGGCCAACGTCCTGACTTTC
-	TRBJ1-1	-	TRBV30	CAWTRGNTEAFF	TGTGCCTGGACCAGAGGGAACACTGAAGCTTTCTTT
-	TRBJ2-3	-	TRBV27	CASSLSVSGFYTDTQYF	TGTGCCAGCAGTCTTTCAGTCAGCGGTTTTTACACAGATACGCAGTATTTT
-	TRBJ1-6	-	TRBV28	CASSLRGRQRPESYNSPLHF	TGTGCCAGCAGTTTAAGAGGGAGACAGCGCCCCGAATCCTATAATTCACCCCTCCACTTT
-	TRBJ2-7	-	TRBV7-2	CASSFRGLGSYEQYF	TGTGCCAGCAGCTTTCGGGGCCTCGGGTCCTACGAGCAGTACTTC
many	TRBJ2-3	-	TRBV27	CASRSTGDTQYF	TGTGCCAGCCGTTCTACAGGAGATACGCAGTATTTT
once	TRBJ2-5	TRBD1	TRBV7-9	CASSYTQGAGETQYF	TGTGCCAGCAGCTACACCCAGGGGGCCGGGGAGACCCAGTACTTC
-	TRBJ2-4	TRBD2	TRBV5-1	CASSPLGGGAKNIQYF	TGCGCCAGCAGCCCGTTGGGCGGGGGGGCCAAAAACATTCAGTACTTC